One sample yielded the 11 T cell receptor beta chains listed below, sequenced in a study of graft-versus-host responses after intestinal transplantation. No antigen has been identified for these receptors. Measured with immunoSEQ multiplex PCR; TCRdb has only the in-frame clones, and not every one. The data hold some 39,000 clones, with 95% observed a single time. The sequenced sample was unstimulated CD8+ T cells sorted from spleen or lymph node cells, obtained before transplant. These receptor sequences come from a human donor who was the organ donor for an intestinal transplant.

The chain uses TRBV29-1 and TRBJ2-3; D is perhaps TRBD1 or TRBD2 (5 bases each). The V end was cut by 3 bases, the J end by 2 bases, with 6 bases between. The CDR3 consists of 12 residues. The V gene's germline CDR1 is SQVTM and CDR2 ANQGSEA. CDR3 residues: CSVDGTTDTQYF. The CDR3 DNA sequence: TGCAGCGTTGACGGGACCACAGATACGCAGTATTTT.

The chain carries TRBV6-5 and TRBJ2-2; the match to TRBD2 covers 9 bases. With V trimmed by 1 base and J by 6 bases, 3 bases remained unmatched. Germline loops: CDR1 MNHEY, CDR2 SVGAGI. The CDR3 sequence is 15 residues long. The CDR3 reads CASSYWTSVAGELFF. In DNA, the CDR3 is TGTGCCAGCAGTTACTGGACTAGCGTGGCCGGGGAGCTGTTTTTT.

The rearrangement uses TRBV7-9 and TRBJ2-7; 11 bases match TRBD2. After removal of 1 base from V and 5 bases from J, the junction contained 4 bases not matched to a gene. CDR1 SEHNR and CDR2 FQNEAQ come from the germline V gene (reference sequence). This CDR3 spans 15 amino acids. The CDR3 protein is CASSLVSGGADEQYF. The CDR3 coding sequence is TGTGCCAGCAGCTTAGTTAGCGGGGGGGCCGACGAGCAGTACTTC.

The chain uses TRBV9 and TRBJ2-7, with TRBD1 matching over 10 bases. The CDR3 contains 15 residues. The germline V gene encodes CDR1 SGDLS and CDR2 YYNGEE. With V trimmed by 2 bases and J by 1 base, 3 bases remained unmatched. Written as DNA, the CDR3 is TGTGCCAGCAGCGTCGGGACAGGGGCTTCCTACGAGCAGTACTTC. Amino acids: CASSVGTGASYEQYF.

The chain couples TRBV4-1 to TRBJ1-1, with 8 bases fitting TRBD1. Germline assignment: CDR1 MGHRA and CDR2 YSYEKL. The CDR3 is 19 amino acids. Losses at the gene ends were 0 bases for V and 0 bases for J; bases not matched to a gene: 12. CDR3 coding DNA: TGCGCCAGCAGCCAAGAGGGGCACGACAGGGGAATCGTGAACACTGAAGCTTTCTTT. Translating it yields CASSQEGHDRGIVNTEAFF.

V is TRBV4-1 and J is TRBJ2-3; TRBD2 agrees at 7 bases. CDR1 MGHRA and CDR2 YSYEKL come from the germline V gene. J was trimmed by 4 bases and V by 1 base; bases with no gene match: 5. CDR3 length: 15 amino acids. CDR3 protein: CASSQGPREADTQYF. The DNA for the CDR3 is TGCGCCAGCAGCCAAGGGCCCCGGGAGGCAGATACGCAGTATTTT.

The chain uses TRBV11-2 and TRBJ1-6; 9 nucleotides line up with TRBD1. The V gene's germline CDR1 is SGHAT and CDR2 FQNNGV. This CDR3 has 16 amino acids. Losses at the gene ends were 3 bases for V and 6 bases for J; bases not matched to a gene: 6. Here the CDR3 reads CASSFSGQGINSPLHF. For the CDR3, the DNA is TGTGCCAGCAGCTTTTCAGGACAGGGGATTAATTCACCCCTCCACTTT.

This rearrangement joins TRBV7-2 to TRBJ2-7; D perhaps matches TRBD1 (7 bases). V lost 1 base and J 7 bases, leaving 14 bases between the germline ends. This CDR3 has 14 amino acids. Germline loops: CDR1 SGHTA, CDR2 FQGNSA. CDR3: CASSLEEGAREQYF. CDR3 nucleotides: TGTGCCAGCAGCTTAGAGGAGGGGGCACGGGAGCAGTACTTC.

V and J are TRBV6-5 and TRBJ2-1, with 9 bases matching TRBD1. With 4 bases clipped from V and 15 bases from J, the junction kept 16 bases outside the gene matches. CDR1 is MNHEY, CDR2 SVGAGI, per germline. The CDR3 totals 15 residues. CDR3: CASSSVPGQGISGFF. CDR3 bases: TGTGCCAGCAGTTCCGTCCCGGGACAGGGAATTTCGGGGTTCTTC.

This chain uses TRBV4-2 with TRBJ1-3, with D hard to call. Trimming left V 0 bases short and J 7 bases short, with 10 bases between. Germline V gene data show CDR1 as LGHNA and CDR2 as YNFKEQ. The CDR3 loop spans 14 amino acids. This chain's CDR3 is CASSQEGFWNTIYF. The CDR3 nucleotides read TGTGCCAGCAGCCAAGAGGGCTTCTGGAACACCATATATTTT.

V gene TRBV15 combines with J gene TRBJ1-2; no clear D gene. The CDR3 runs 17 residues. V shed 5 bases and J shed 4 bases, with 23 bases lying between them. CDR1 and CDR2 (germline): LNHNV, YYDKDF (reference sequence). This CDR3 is CATSVWLGCGKTYGYTF. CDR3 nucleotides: TGTGCCACCAGCGTCTGGCTAGGGTGTGGAAAGACCTATGGCTACACCTTC.